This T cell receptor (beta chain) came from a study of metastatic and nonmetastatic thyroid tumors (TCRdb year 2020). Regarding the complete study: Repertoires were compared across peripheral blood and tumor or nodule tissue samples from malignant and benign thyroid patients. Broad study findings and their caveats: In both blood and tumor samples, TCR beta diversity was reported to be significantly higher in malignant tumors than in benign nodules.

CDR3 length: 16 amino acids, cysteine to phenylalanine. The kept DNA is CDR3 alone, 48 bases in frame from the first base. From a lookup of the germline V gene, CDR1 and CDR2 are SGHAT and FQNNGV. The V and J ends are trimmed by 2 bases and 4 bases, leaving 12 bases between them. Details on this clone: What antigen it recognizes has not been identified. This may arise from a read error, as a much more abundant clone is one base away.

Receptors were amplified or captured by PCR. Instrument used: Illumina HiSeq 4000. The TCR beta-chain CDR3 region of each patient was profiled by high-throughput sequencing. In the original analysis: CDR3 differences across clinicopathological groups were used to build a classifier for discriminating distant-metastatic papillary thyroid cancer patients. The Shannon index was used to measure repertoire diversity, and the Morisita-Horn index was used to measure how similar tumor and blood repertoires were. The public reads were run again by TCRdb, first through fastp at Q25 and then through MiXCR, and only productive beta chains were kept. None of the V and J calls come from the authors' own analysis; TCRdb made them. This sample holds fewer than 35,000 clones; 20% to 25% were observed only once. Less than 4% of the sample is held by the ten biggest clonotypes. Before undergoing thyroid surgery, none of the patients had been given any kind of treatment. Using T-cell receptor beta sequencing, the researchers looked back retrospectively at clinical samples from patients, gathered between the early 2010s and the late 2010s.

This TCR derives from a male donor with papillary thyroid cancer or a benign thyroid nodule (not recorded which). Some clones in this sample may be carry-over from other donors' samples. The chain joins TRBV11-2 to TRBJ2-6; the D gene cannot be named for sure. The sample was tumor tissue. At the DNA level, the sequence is TGTGCCAGCAGCTTATTTTCGGCCTCCGGGGCCAACGTCCTGACTTTC. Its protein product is CASSLFSASGANVLTF.